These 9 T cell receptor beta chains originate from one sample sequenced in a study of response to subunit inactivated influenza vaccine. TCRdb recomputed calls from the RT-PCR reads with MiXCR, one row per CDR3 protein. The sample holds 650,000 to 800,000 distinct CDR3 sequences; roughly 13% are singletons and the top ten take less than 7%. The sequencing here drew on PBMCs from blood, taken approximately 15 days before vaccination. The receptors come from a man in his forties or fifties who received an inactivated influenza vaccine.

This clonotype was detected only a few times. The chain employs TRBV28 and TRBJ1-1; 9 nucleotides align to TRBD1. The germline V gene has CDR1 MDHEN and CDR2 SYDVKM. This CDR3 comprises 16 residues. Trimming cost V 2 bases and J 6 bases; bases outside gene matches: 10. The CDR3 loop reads CASSLVPGQGRAEAFF. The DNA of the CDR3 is TGTGCCAGCAGTTTAGTCCCGGGACAGGGCCGCGCTGAAGCTTTCTTT. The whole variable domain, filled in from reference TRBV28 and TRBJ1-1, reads DVKVTQSSRYLVKRTGEKVFLECVQDMDHENMFWYRQDPGLGLRLIYFSYDVKMKEKGDIPEGYSVSREKKERFSLILESASTNQTSMYLCASSLVPGQGRAEAFFGQGTRLTVV.

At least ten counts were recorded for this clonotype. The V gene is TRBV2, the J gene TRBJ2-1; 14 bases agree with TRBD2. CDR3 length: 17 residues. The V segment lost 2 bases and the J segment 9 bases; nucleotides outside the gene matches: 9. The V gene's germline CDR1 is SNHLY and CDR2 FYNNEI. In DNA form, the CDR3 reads TGTGCCAGCAGTGAATCGGGCGGGACTAGCGGGGGAATTGAGCAGTTCTTC. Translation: CASSESGGTSGGIEQFF.

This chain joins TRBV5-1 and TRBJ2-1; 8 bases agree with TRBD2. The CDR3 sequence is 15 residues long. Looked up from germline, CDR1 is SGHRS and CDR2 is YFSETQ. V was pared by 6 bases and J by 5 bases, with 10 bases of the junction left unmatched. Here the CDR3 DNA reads TGCGCCAGCATCCCTTCAGCGGGAGCCCACAATGAGCAGTTCTTC. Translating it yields CASIPSAGAHNEQFF.

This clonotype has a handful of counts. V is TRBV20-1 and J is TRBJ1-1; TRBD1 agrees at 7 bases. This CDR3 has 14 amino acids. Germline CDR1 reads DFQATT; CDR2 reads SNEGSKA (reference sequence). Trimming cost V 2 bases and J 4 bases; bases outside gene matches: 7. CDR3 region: CSARRQGVATEAFF. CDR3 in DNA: TGCAGTGCTAGAAGACAGGGAGTGGCCACTGAAGCTTTCTTT.

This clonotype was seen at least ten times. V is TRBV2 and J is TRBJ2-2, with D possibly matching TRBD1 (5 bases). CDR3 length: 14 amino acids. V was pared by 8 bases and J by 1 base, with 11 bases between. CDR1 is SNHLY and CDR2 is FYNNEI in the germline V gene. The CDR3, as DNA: TGTGCCAGCCAGGGCAGGGAGAACACCGGGGAGCTGTTTTTT. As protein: CASQGRENTGELFF.

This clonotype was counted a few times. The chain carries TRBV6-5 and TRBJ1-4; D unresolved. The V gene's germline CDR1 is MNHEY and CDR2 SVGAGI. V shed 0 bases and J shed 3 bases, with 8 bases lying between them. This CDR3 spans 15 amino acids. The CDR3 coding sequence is TGTGCCAGCAGTTACTCAGGCCCGTCTAATGAAAAACTGTTTTTT. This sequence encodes CASSYSGPSNEKLFF.

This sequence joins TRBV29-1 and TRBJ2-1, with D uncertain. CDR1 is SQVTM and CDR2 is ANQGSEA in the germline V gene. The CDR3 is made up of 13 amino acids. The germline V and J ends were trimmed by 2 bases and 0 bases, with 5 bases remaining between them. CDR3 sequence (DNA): TGCAGCGTTGAAACGGGCTCCTACAATGAGCAGTTCTTC. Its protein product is CSVETGSYNEQFF.

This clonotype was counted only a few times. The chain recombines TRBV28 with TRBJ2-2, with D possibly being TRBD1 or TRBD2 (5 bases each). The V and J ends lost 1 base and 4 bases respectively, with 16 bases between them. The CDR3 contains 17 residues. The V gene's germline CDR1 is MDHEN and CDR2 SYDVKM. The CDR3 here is CASSLFARGAFTGELFF. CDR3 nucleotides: TGTGCCAGCAGTTTATTCGCCCGAGGGGCCTTCACCGGGGAGCTGTTTTTT.

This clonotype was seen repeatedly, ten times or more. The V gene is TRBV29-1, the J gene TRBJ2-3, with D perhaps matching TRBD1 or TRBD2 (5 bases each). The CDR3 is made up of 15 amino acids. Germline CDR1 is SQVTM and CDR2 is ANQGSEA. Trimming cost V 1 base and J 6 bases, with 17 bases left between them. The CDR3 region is CSVEVRGPKSDTQYF. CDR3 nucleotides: TGCAGCGTTGAAGTAAGGGGACCTAAAAGTGATACGCAGTATTTT.